This T cell receptor beta chain was found in a study of blood T cell repertoires in COVID-19. Overall study: Researchers got acute and convalescent COVID-19 samples from the United States, Italy and Spain. Sources were T cells, B-cell-depleted T cells, or PBMCs; the material itself was cDNA or gDNA.

How the authors handled the data: From reference gene primer amplification, estimates of nucleated cell counts were derived. Method: immunoSEQ multiplex PCR; TCRdb's copy keeps in-frame clones and lacks some. V, J and clone size derive from that table, while D and trimming were established from the DNA sequence. The sample shows tens of thousands of clones, over 70% of them seen only once. The sample taken for sequencing was peripheral blood. The clonotype was recovered from a man aged 50-60 years with active or convalescent COVID-19.

As DNA, the CDR3 is TGCGCCAGCAGCTCCCCCTCGTCTAATGAGCAGTTCTTC. Its protein product is CASSSPSSNEQFF. The rearrangement joins TRBV5-1 to TRBJ2-1; D remains unclear. The CDR3 contains 13 residues. V lost 3 bases and J 7 bases, leaving 11 bases between the germline ends. The germline V gene encodes CDR1 SGHRS and CDR2 YFSETQ.